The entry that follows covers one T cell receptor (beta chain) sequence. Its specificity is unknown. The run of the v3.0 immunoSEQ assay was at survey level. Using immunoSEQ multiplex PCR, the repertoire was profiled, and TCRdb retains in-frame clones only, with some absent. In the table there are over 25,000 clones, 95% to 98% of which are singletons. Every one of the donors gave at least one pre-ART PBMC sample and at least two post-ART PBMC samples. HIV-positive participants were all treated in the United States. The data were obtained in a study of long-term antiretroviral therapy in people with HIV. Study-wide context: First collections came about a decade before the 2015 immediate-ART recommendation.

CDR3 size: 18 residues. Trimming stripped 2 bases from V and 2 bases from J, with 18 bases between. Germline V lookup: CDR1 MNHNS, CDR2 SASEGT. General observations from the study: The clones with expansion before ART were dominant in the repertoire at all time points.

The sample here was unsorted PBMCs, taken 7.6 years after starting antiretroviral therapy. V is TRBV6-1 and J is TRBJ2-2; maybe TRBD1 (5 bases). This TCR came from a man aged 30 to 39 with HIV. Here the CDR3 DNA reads TGTGCCAGCAGTGAAAGGGGCAGACATCAACCTAACACCGGGGAGCTGTTTTTT. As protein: CASSERGRHQPNTGELFF.